The 25 T cell receptor beta chains in this list originate from one sample, sequenced in a study of human T cells and chemical hapten exposure. One entry per CDR3 protein results from TCRdb running MiXCR on the RACE reads. This table holds about 190,000 distinct CDR3 sequences, about 25% found once. The time point was: patch test 3, about 24 weeks after DPC sensitization. Treatment denoted: therapeutic diphenylcyclopropenone sensitization with weekly scalp DPC. The source was whole blood, collected in connection with sensitization to the hapten diphenylcyclopropenone (DPC). All receptors derive from a woman between 40 and 55 years old with alopecia areata. Some clones in this sample may be carry-over from other donors' samples.

The chain employs TRBV5-1 and TRBJ1-2; TRBD1 aligns across 7 bases. J lost 4 bases, V lost 0 bases, and 9 bases had no gene match. Germline CDR1 and CDR2: SGHRS and YFSETQ. This CDR3 is 16 amino acids long. The CDR3 DNA is TGCGCCAGCAGCTTGGTGGGGGACGGGACAGTCTATGGCTACACCTTC. It codes for CASSLVGDGTVYGYTF. The variable domain in full, with the rest retrieved from reference TRBV5-1 and TRBJ1-2, is KAGVTQTPRYLIKTRGQQVTLSCSPISGHRSVSWYQQTPGQGLQFLFEYFSETQRNKGNFPGRFSGRQFSNSRSEMNVSTLELGDSALYLCASSLVGDGTVYGYTFGSGTRLTVV.

This clonotype was counted at least ten times. The rearrangement uses TRBV20-1 and TRBJ2-7; 8 nucleotides agree with TRBD2. The J segment lost 0 bases and the V segment lost 5 bases, leaving 3 bases of the junction unmatched. Germline V gene sequence: CDR1 DFQATT, CDR2 SNEGSKA (reference sequence). This CDR3 is 13 amino acids long. CDR3: CSAYSGNSYEQYF. The CDR3 bases are TGCAGTGCTTATAGCGGGAACTCCTACGAGCAGTACTTC.

This clonotype was found a few times. This sequence joins TRBV20-1 and TRBJ2-1; TRBD2 agrees at 14 bases. Germline V gene lookup returns CDR1 DFQATT and CDR2 SNEGSKA (reference sequence). This CDR3 contains 13 residues. J lost 7 bases, V lost 5 bases, and 1 base had no gene match. Here the CDR3 reads CSAWTSGRNEQFF. CDR3 in DNA: TGCAGTGCTTGGACTAGCGGGAGGAATGAGCAGTTCTTC.

This chain links TRBV5-5 with TRBJ2-7, with 7 positions matching TRBD1. The germline gives CDR1 SGHKS, CDR2 YYEKEE (reference sequence). V shed 0 bases, J shed 3 bases, and the junction held 12 bases outside the gene matches. There are 17 residues in the CDR3. The CDR3 region is CASSLAPLRTGYYEQYF. CDR3 bases: TGTGCCAGCAGCTTGGCTCCCTTACGGACAGGATACTACGAGCAGTACTTC.

The sample holds a few counts of this clonotype. This rearrangement joins TRBV9 to TRBJ2-5; unclear D gene. The CDR3 covers 16 residues. CDR1 and CDR2 (germline): SGDLS, YYNGEE. The V end was cut by 0 bases, the J end by 0 bases, with 12 bases between. CDR3 amino acids: CASSVASGLYQETQYF. The CDR3 nucleotides read TGTGCCAGCAGCGTAGCTTCTGGCTTGTACCAAGAGACCCAGTACTTC. Combining the CDR3 with reference TRBV9 and TRBJ2-5 gives the whole variable domain DSGVTQTPKHLITATGQRVTLRCSPRSGDLSVYWYQQSLDQGLQFLIQYYNGEERAKGNILERFSAQQFPDLHSELNLSSLELGDSALYFCASSVASGLYQETQYFGPGTRLLVL.

The chain has TRBV29-1 and TRBJ2-5; D gene uncertain. With 4 bases removed from V and 5 bases from J, the gap between germline ends came to 11 bases. Germline CDR1 SQVTM, CDR2 ANQGSEA. This CDR3 comprises 12 residues. CDR3 nucleotides: TGCAGCGTTGTAACGGTCCGGGAGACCCAGTACTTC. It yields the protein CSVVTVRETQYF.

This clonotype was seen many times. The chain is built from TRBV12-3 or TRBV12-4 and TRBJ2-4; tentatively, D is TRBD1 (5 bases). This CDR3 is built from 14 residues. The ends were cut back, 2 bases at V and 10 bases at J, with 15 bases in the middle. The CDR3 region has the DNA TGTGCCAGCAGTTTAATCGCAGGGTTGGAAATTCAGTACTTC. Its protein is CASSLIAGLEIQYF.

V gene TRBV5-1 combines with J gene TRBJ2-5; TRBD2 might be the D (5 bases). Germline V lookup: CDR1 SGHRS, CDR2 YFSETQ. The V gene lost 4 bases and the J gene lost 6 bases, with 25 bases spanning the gap. This CDR3 has 17 amino acids. The CDR3 protein is CASSPLSGGSRSQTQYF. The DNA of the CDR3 is TGCGCCAGCAGCCCCCTATCAGGTGGGAGTCGTTCCCAGACCCAGTACTTC.

The rearrangement joins TRBV12-3 or TRBV12-4 to TRBJ2-1; 12 nucleotides match TRBD2. With V trimmed by 10 bases and J by 4 bases, 8 bases remained unmatched. There are 15 residues in the CDR3. The CDR3 DNA follows: TGTGCCATTACACTAGCGGGAGGTAGATACAATGAGCAGTTCTTC. It is translated as CAITLAGGRYNEQFF.

This clonotype was seen a few times. This chain connects TRBV6-2 or TRBV6-3 to TRBJ2-3; TRBD2 matches at 10 bases. Trimming cost V 7 bases and J 6 bases; bases outside gene matches: 7. Per the germline V gene, CDR1 is MNHEY and CDR2 is SVGEGT. CDR3 size: 14 residues. The CDR3 here is CASKDQREGDTQYF. The CDR3 nucleotides read TGTGCCAGCAAAGACCAGCGGGAGGGCGATACGCAGTATTTT.

The chain joins TRBV6-2 or TRBV6-3 to TRBJ2-2, with D unresolved. The CDR3 runs 15 residues. V dropped 4 bases and J dropped 0 bases, with 9 bases sitting between them. The germline gives CDR1 MNHEY, CDR2 SVGEGT. This CDR3 is CASSSWPPNTGELFF. In nucleotides, the CDR3 is TGTGCCAGCAGTTCATGGCCGCCGAACACCGGGGAGCTGTTTTTT.

This chain connects TRBV6-4 to TRBJ2-2, with TRBD1 identical over 7 bases. Trimming cost V 5 bases and J 3 bases; bases outside gene matches: 3. The CDR3 is 14 residues long. Germline V CDR1 and CDR2: MRHNA, SNTAGT. Written as DNA, the CDR3 is TGTGCCAGCAGTACAGGGGACGACACCGGGGAGCTGTTTTTT. Protein: CASSTGDDTGELFF.

The J gene is TRBJ1-5, the V gene TRBV12-3 or TRBV12-4; D is ambiguous. V lost 3 bases and J 6 bases, leaving 6 bases between the germline ends. This CDR3 has 12 residues. CDR3 amino acids: CASSFSSQPQHF. Here the CDR3 DNA reads TGTGCCAGCAGTTTCTCCTCTCAGCCCCAGCATTTT.

V is TRBV12-3 or TRBV12-4 and J is TRBJ2-7; 7 nucleotides align to TRBD1. This CDR3 region has 15 residues. V shed 5 bases and J 3 bases; nucleotides not matched to a gene: 10. The CDR3 coding sequence is TGTGCCAGCAGTGCACAGTCAGGACAGGACTACGAGCAGTACTTC. Encoded protein: CASSAQSGQDYEQYF.

This chain links TRBV19 with TRBJ2-3, with unresolved D. The CDR3 covers 13 residues. Germline lookup yields CDR1 LNHDA and CDR2 SQIVND (reference sequence). The V end was cut by 3 bases, the J end by 4 bases, with 8 bases between. The CDR3, as DNA: TGTGCCAGTAGTATCCCTGGGGCAGATACGCAGTATTTT. Protein: CASSIPGADTQYF.

This clonotype was seen just once. The gene calls are TRBV7-2 and TRBJ2-7; D is undetermined. The CDR3 length is 15 residues. The V gene lost 1 base and the J gene lost 2 bases, with 12 bases spanning the gap. Germline CDR1 reads SGHTA; CDR2 reads FQGNSA. The CDR3, as DNA: TGTGCCAGCAGCTTAGTAGACTCGACTCCCTACGAGCAGTACTTC. This encodes CASSLVDSTPYEQYF.

This chain uses TRBV29-1 with TRBJ2-2, with 7 bases lining up with TRBD2. The CDR3 spans 15 residues. V lost 7 bases, J lost 3 bases, and 11 bases stayed unmatched. CDR1 SQVTM and CDR2 ANQGSEA come from the germline V gene. CDR3 nucleotides: TGCAGCGCTGACGGGGGGACTCCTTACACCGGGGAGCTGTTTTTT. This sequence encodes CSADGGTPYTGELFF.

The chain links TRBV27 to TRBJ2-5; 10 bases align to TRBD1. Germline loops: CDR1 MNHEY, CDR2 SMNVEV (reference sequence). The CDR3 has 17 amino acids. The V gene end was trimmed by 6 bases and the J gene end by 1 base; junction bases not matched to a gene: 11. CDR3 protein: CASRLAPRTGGQETQYF. CDR3 DNA: TGTGCCAGCAGGCTAGCACCCCGGACAGGGGGCCAAGAGACCCAGTACTTC.

This clonotype was counted between two and nine times. The V gene is TRBV10-3, the J gene TRBJ2-3, with no clear D. The CDR3 runs to 13 residues. The V gene lost 4 bases and the J gene lost 5 bases, with 10 bases spanning the gap. Germline loops: CDR1 ENHRY, CDR2 SYGVKD. CDR3 sequence reads: CAISAGKEDTQYF. CDR3 in DNA: TGTGCCATCAGTGCTGGGAAGGAAGATACGCAGTATTTT.

The chain joins TRBV24-1 to TRBJ2-1, with D perhaps TRBD1 or TRBD2 (5 bases each). The V end lost 4 bases, the J end lost 4 bases, and 13 bases lay between the germline ends. The CDR3 consists of 15 residues. The germline CDR1 and CDR2 sequences are KGHDR and SFDVKD. CDR3 in DNA: TGTGCCACCAGTGAGGGGACCAGACAATACAATGAGCAGTTCTTC. Translation gives CATSEGTRQYNEQFF.

This clonotype was seen only a few times. The chain is built from TRBV7-2 and TRBJ2-4; the match to TRBD2 covers 11 bases. V was clipped by 1 base and J by 4 bases; unmatched bases: 3. Germline V CDR1 and CDR2: SGHTA, FQGNSA. The CDR3 consists of 16 residues. CDR3 DNA sequence: TGTGCCAGCAGCTTAGGGCCTAGCGGGAGGAAAAACATTCAGTACTTC. This gives the protein CASSLGPSGRKNIQYF.

This chain joins TRBV28 and TRBJ2-7, with TRBD2 identical over 9 bases. CDR1 MDHEN and CDR2 SYDVKM come from the germline V gene. V lost 5 bases to trimming and J lost 2 bases; unmatched junction nucleotides: 13. This CDR3 contains 17 residues. Written as DNA, the CDR3 is TGTGCCAGCAGTGAGATCATTAGCGGGAGTAAGGCCTACGAGCAGTACTTC. It yields the protein CASSEIISGSKAYEQYF.

Ten or more counts support this clonotype. The V and J genes are TRBV5-1 and TRBJ2-7; 9 bases are shared with TRBD2. This CDR3 has 14 amino acids. Per germline, CDR1 SGHRS and CDR2 YFSETQ. After removal of 4 bases from V and 4 bases from J, the junction contained 6 bases not matched to a gene. CDR3 sequence: CASSPTSGRYEQYF. DNA for the CDR3: TGCGCCAGCAGCCCCACTAGCGGGCGATACGAGCAGTACTTC.

This chain joins TRBV7-9 and TRBJ2-5, with D uncertain. This CDR3 has 12 residues. With 3 bases removed from V and 4 bases from J, the gap between germline ends came to 6 bases. Germline V gene data show CDR1 as SEHNR and CDR2 as FQNEAQ (reference sequence). For the CDR3, the DNA is TGTGCCAGCAGCTTTGGCGGAGAGACCCAGTACTTC. Residues: CASSFGGETQYF.

This clonotype occurred a few times. This chain joins TRBV29-1 and TRBJ2-1, with 7 positions matching TRBD2. The CDR3 consists of 13 residues. From germline, CDR1 is SQVTM and CDR2 ANQGSEA. Losses at the gene ends were 4 bases for V and 6 bases for J; bases not matched to a gene: 6. CDR3 nucleotides: TGCAGCGTTGCACGGACTAGTGGCAATGAGCAGTTCTTC. Protein: CSVARTSGNEQFF.